A selection of T cell receptor beta chains follows, all from one sample in a study of cytomegalovirus exposure and HLA in healthy donors. Assay: immunoSEQ multiplex PCR; the TCRdb copy retains only in-frame clones and omits some. The sample has fewer than 200,000 clones; about 89% are singletons. The sequenced sample was PBMCs. All receptors derive from a man between 18 and 35 years old in good health and CMV-seropositive. CDR3s include the opening cysteine and the closing phenylalanine or tryptophan. The D gene is left open where the match is weak. Clone size is given for some rows only: seen once, a few or many times, or a class if the clone is expanded.

J: TRBJ1-2; D: TRBD1; V: TRBV27; size: .; DNA: TGTGCCAGCAGTGACAGGGGGGTTGGCTACACCTTC; CDR3: CASSDRGVGYTF
J: TRBJ2-5; D: .; V: TRBV4-3; size: .; DNA: TGCGCCAGCAGCCAAGACAGGGGTCAGTTGTCGGGGACCCAGTACTTC; CDR3: CASSQDRGQLSGTQYF
J: TRBJ2-7; D: .; V: TRBV7-3; size: .; DNA: TGTGCCAGCAGCTTAGGGGGGAAATCGAGCGAGCAGTACTTC; CDR3: CASSLGGKSSEQYF
J: TRBJ1-3; D: TRBD1; V: TRBV5-6; size: .; DNA: TGTGCCAGCAGTTTCGACAGGGTAGCTGGAAACACCATATATTTT; CDR3: CASSFDRVAGNTIYF
J: TRBJ2-3; D: TRBD2; V: TRBV4-2; size: many; DNA: TGTGCCAGCAGCCTCGGGACTAGCGGGGGGGGCACAGATACGCAGTATTTT; CDR3: CASSLGTSGGGTDTQYF
J: TRBJ2-7; D: TRBD2; V: TRBV27; size: .; DNA: TGTGCCAGCAGTAAGTGGGGGGAGGGATTCGAGCAGTACTTC; CDR3: CASSKWGEGFEQYF
J: TRBJ1-2; D: TRBD1; V: TRBV7-2; size: many; DNA: TGTGCCAGCAGCGGTATAGGGACAGGGATTTATGGCTACACCTTC; CDR3: CASSGIGTGIYGYTF
J: TRBJ1-2; D: .; V: TRBV7-2; size: .; DNA: TGTGCCAGCACAGGGTTTGGCTACACCTTC; CDR3: CASTGFGYTF
J: TRBJ2-3; D: TRBD2; V: TRBV6-6; size: .; DNA: TGTGCCAGCAGTTACTCGCTAGCGGGGCCATTCGATACGCAGTATTTT; CDR3: CASSYSLAGPFDTQYF
J: TRBJ2-5; D: .; V: TRBV9; size: .; DNA: TGTGCCAGCAGCCCCCAGGTTCCCCAAGAGACCCAGTACTTC; CDR3: CASSPQVPQETQYF
J: TRBJ1-1; D: .; V: TRBV7-3; size: few; DNA: TGTGCCAGCAGCACACAGATGAACACTGAAGCTTTCTTT; CDR3: CASSTQMNTEAFF